The 10 T cell receptor beta chains below were found in one sample sequenced in a study of cytomegalovirus exposure and HLA in healthy donors. PCR amplification relied on 60 Vbeta primers (plus 13 Jbeta primers). The method was immunoSEQ multiplex PCR; TCRdb's version includes in-frame clones alone and lacks a portion of them. The data hold approximately 110,000 clones, with under 70% observed a single time. The specimen sequenced was PBMCs. The source of these receptors is a man aged 25 to 40 in good health and CMV-seropositive.

This clone was seen once. One end of the junction is discordant with germline, which a read error may explain. The chain combines TRBV6-5 with TRBJ2-2; a weak D match, TRBD2 (5 bases). Germline CDR1 is MNHEY and CDR2 is SVGAGI. This CDR3 comprises 13 residues. In DNA, the CDR3 is TGTGCCAGCAGAACTCACGGCACCGGGGAGCTGCTTTTT. This translates into CASRTHGTGELLF.

V gene TRBV7-3 combines with J gene TRBJ2-1; 9 nucleotides align to TRBD2. Trimming took 2 bases from V and 2 from J; bases not matched to a gene: 4. The CDR3 totals 16 residues. Looked up from germline, CDR1 is SGHTA and CDR2 is FQGTGA. CDR3 nucleotides: TGTGCCAGCAGCTTAGGGCTAGCGGGACCCTACAATGAGCAGTTCTTC. Amino acids: CASSLGLAGPYNEQFF.

CDR3 bases: TGTGCCAGCAGCATGCGCCCCACAGATACGCAGTATTTT. Residues: CASSMRPTDTQYF. The V call is TRBV9, the J call TRBJ2-3; D gene uncertain. Germline CDR1 reads SGDLS; CDR2 reads YYNGEE. Trimming cost V 4 bases and J 2 bases, with 8 bases left between them. The CDR3 runs 13 residues.

The DNA for the CDR3 is TGTGCCAGCAGTACCGGTCCCGAGACAGGGGGTAGGCGCTACACCTTC. Protein sequence: CASSTGPETGGRRYTF. This chain connects TRBV2 to TRBJ1-2; TRBD1 agrees at 9 bases. Trimming removed 5 bases from V and 9 bases from J; junction bases left unmatched: 16. Per germline, CDR1 SNHLY and CDR2 FYNNEI. The CDR3 spans 16 residues.

The chain combines TRBV5-4 with TRBJ1-2; TRBD1 is a possible D gene (5 bases). The CDR3 spans 15 residues. CDR1 is SGHNT and CDR2 is YYREEE in the germline V gene (reference sequence). The ends were cut back, 0 bases at V and 13 bases at J, with 22 bases in the middle. CDR3 loop: CASSLALFQGGGTTF. In DNA, the CDR3 is TGTGCCAGCAGCTTGGCTCTTTTCCAGGGAGGTGGTACCACCTTC.

This clone was seen a single time. This sequence joins TRBV4-3 and TRBJ2-5; tentative D call: TRBD2 (6 bases). The CDR3 is made up of 14 amino acids. Germline CDR1 LGHNA, CDR2 YSLEER. V lost 0 bases and J lost 5, with 10 bases in between. The CDR3 region is CASSQDPGRETQYF. As DNA, the CDR3 is TGCGCCAGCAGCCAAGATCCTGGGAGGGAGACCCAGTACTTC.

J is TRBJ2-7 and V is TRBV21-1; the table's TRBD1 call for D was not verified on the DNA. TRBV21-1 is a pseudogene segment. The CDR3 contains 17 residues. The CDR3 is CASSKGGAPACSYEQYF. CDR3 DNA sequence: TGTGCCAGCAGCAAAGGTGGGGCCCCAGCTTGTTCCTACGAGCAGTACTTC.

This chain links TRBV7-8 with TRBJ1-1; maybe TRBD1 (5 bases). The V and J ends lost 3 bases and 1 base respectively, with 21 bases between them. Germline loops: CDR1 SGHVS, CDR2 FQNEAQ. There are 18 residues in the CDR3. CDR3: CASSFSRAARARNTEAFF. CDR3 coding DNA: TGTGCCAGCAGCTTTAGCAGGGCGGCCAGAGCACGGAACACTGAAGCTTTCTTT.

This clone was counted once. The CDR3 nucleotides are TGTGCCAGCAGCTCCAGGGGAGCGGGGGTCGGGCAAGAGACCCAGTACTTC. This sequence encodes CASSSRGAGVGQETQYF. V is TRBV11-2 and J is TRBJ2-5; 8 nucleotides align to TRBD2. The CDR3 is 17 residues long. Germline loops: CDR1 SGHAT, CDR2 FQNNGV. Trimming at V came to 4 bases and at J to 2 bases, leaving 12 bases not matched to a gene.

This clone was seen a handful of times. The CDR3 region has the DNA TGCGCCAGCAGCCATTACAGGGGGAATGATGAAAAACTGTTTTTT. It translates to CASSHYRGNDEKLFF. The gene calls are TRBV4-3 and TRBJ1-4, with 8 nucleotides matching TRBD1. Trimming at V came to 3 bases and at J to 6 bases, leaving 6 bases not matched to a gene. The CDR3 totals 15 residues. Germline-derived CDR1 and CDR2 are LGHNA and YSLEER.